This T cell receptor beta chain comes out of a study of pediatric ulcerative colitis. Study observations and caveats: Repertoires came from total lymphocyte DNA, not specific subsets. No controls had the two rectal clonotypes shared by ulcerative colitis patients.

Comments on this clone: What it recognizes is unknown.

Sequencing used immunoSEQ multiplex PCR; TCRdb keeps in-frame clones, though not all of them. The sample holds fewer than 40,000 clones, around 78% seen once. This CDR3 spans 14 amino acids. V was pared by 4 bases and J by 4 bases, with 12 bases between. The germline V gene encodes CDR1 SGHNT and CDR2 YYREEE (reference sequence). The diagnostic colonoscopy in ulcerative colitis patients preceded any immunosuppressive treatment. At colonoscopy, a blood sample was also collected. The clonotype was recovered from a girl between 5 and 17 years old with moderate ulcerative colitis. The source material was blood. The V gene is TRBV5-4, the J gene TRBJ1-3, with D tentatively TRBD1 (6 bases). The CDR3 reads CASSGRGSGNTIYF. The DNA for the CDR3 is TGTGCCAGCAGCGGTAGGGGGTCCGGAAACACCATATATTTT.